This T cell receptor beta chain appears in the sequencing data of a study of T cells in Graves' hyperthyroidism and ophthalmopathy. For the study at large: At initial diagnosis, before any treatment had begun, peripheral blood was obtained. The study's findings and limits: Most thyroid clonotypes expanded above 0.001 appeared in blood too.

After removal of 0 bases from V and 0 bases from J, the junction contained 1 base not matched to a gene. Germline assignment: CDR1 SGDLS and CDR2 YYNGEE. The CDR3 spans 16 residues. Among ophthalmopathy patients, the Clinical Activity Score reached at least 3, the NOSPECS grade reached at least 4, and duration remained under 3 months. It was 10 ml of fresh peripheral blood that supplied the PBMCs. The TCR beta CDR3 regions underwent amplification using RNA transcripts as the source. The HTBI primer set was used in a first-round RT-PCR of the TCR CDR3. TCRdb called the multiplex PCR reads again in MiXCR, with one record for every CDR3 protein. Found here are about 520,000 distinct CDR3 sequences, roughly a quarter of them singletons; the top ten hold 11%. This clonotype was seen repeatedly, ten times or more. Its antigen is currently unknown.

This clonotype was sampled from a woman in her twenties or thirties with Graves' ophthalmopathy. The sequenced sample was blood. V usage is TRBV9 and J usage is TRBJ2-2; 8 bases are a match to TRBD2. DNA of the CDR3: TGTGCCAGCAGCGTAGTAGCGGGGCCGAACACCGGGGAGCTGTTTTTT. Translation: CASSVVAGPNTGELFF.